The clone carrying this T cell receptor beta chain turned up a few times. What it binds is not known. This sample is part of a study of persistence of HIV-infected CD4 T cells. For the study at large: Donors had been on suppressive ART for a median of around 8 years.

Sequencing used immunoSEQ version 4 in survey mode. Data came from immunoSEQ multiplex PCR; TCRdb stores just in-frame clones and leaves some out. This repertoire shows about 39,000 clones, more than 75% found once; its top ten account for roughly 5.9%. Study-wide findings and caveats: Antigen-responding cells were enriched for degenerate expanded CDR3beta sequences.

V dropped 2 bases and J dropped 5; count of bases not matched to a gene: 12. This CDR3 has 16 amino acids. Overlapping HIV-1 Gag 15-mer peptides at roughly 1 ug per peptide per mL were used. CD40L-negative CD69-negative CD45RO-high memory CD4+ T cells were sorted as populations depleted of antigen-responding cells. The sample here was cultured CD4+ T cells from PBMCs, taken from a patient who received antiretroviral therapy. The chain combines TRBV5-3 with TRBJ2-7, with 8 bases fitting TRBD1. TRBV5-3 carries the ORF label, with uncertain function. This clonotype originated in an adult with HIV. The donor label of this sample is uncertain. The CDR3 bases are TGTGCCAGAAGCTTCCAACAGGGGGTAGGGTATCACGAGCAGTACTTC. Its translation: CARSFQQGVGYHEQYF.